This TCR beta chain stems from a study of molecular identifiers for immune sequencing clone quantification. There are 16 residues in the CDR3. After removal of 4 bases from V and 1 base from J, the junction contained 5 bases not matched to a gene. Germline V lookup: CDR1 PRHDT, CDR2 FYEKMQ (reference sequence). Library preparation followed earlier protocols using designated TCR primers. From the PCR reads, TCRdb called clonotypes with MiXCR, one entry per CDR3 protein. Found here are a few hundred thousand distinct CDR3 sequences, roughly 25% of them singletons; the top ten hold around 0.8%. Ten or more counts support this clonotype.

Source material: naive CD8+ T cells from blood, with Jurkat cell RNA spiked in. Subset specified: FACS-sorted CD8+CD4-CCR7+CD45RA+ naive T cells. This TCR derives from a human donor in good health. Some libraries in this study had Jurkat cell RNA spiked in. The chain couples TRBV13 to TRBJ2-3, with TRBD2 matching 10 bases. The CDR3 spells CASSSTGTSGTDTQYF. As DNA, the CDR3 is TGTGCCAGCAGCTCGACCGGGACTAGCGGCACAGATACGCAGTATTTT.